This record concerns one T cell receptor beta chain sequence. No cognate antigen has been identified for it. No qualities accompany the bases; no much larger clone lies one base away. V is trimmed back by 7 bases and J by 5 bases, and the junction contains 19 bases that no gene match accounts for. The CDR3, cysteine through phenylalanine, is 17 amino acids long. The DNA shown is the 51-base CDR3, in frame from base 1. CDR1 and CDR2 are drawn from the germline V gene: MDHEN, SYDVKM. TCRbeta CDR3 regions were amplified from genomic DNA using the immunoSEQ Assay, a bias-controlled multiplex PCR. The authors' analysis ran thus. Nucleated cell counts per sample were estimated from amplification of reference gene primers within the assay. Sequence reads were collapsed and filtered to measure the absolute abundance of every unique TCRbeta CDR3 rearrangement. For each sample, productive Simpson clonality was calculated as the square root of Simpson's diversity index over productive rearrangements. Imported from immuneACCESS, the table was reduced by TCRdb to in-frame sequences with V and J called. These copies leave out some clones; in studies compared against another copy, an unresolved V gene accounts for under half, and the cause of the remainder is not known. V and J calls and clone size follow that table, whereas D and trimming were derived from the DNA. The sample table contains about 230,000 clones; only one count was recorded for roughly 83% of them. The ten largest clonotypes hold approximately 2.6% of the sample.

This specimen comes from a study of blood T cell repertoires in COVID-19 (dated by TCRdb to 2020 to 2022). Some background on the complete study: The collaborator samples originated in the United States, Italy and Spain and spanned the acute and convalescent phases of COVID-19. Where HLA class I and class II types were available, the types were taken from metadata supplied by the sample provider, not from assay-based typing. The repertoires were made available in a free public database intended to serve as a resource for research on the immune response to SARS-CoV-2. The sample metadata nearly always contained a de-identified subject ID, COVID-19 status, age in years and sex. The material from the prospective study consisted of cDNA or gDNA derived from T cells, B-cell-depleted T cells, or PBMCs. Deeply sampled blood TCRbeta repertoires from subjects exposed to, actively infected with, or recovered from COVID-19 were included in the dataset. The samples were drawn from two sources: the first 160 participants of the ongoing ImmuneRACE study, and some 1,300 subjects contributed by 6 global collaborators.

Each collaborating institution followed its own protocols to collect whole blood in K2EDTA tubes. For TCRbeta analysis, collaborators shipped samples as frozen whole blood, isolated PBMCs, or DNA extracted from either of those sample types. Findings and caveats that apply to the study as a whole: The amount of clinical and demographic metadata varied by source and participant and was provided uncurated.

This chain is built from TRBV28 and TRBJ2-5; TRBD2 aligns with 7 central bases. The clonotype was recovered from a woman between 65 and 79 years old with active or convalescent COVID-19. The material sequenced was peripheral blood. Here is the DNA: TGTGCCAGCACCCTATCCGGGCTGGGGAGGGATGGGGAGACCCAGTACTTC. This sequence encodes CASTLSGLGRDGETQYF.